This T cell receptor (beta chain) stems from a study of shared clonotypes between healthy human individuals. At the level of the study: Every donor yielded three CD4 naive, three CD4 memory, two CD8 naive and one CD8 memory plate.

Germline V gene data show CDR1 as LGHNA and CDR2 as YNFKEQ. This CDR3 has 17 residues. Produced via immunoSEQ multiplex PCR; TCRdb's table is partial and in-frame only. The sample comprises a few million clones, more than 80% of which are singletons, and 0.39% rests with the top ten. Of note for this clone: Its antigen is unidentified.

Study results and caveats: Unshared clonotypes carried lower generation probabilities than those common to all four donors.

This receptor was taken from a man younger than 35 in good health. Some clones in this sample may be carry-over from other donors' samples. Material: naive CD4+ T cells from PBMCs. Subset of the sample: CD45RA+ positively selected. The chain is built from TRBV4-2 and TRBJ2-5; 8 bases map to TRBD1. The J call is uncertain, as TRBJ2-7 better fits the DNA end. CDR3 amino acids: CASSQDLPGTGSYEQYF. CDR3 nucleotides: TGTGCCAGCAGCCAGGACCTTCCAGGGACAGGATCCTACGAGCAGTACTTC.